This TCR beta chain was captured by sequencing in a study of T-cell reconstitution after alpha-beta-depleted transplantation in children (dated by TCRdb to between 2015 and 2016). About the investigation overall: Using TCR repertoire profiling, the study followed T-cell immune reconstitution in a quantitative way in children after TCRalphabeta/CD19-depleted allogeneic hematopoietic cell transplantation. Overall study results and their limits: Apparently early alphabetaT-cell count recovery about two months after transplant reportedly relied on only several hundred rapidly expanded clones derived from non-depleted graft cells. The frequencies of hyperexpanded clones fell over the following months, and after one year, T-cell counts and TCRbeta diversity were mostly attributed to newly produced T cells. The high TCRbeta diversity at day 60 in some patients was ascribed to recipient T cells and intrathymic progenitors that had survived conditioning.

What the treatment or condition label conveys for this sample: allogeneic hematopoietic cell transplantation with graft depleted of TCRalphabeta T cells and CD19 B cells. Transplant recipients were children who received TCRalphabeta/CD19-depleted allogeneic hematopoietic cell grafts. The CDR3 runs 14 amino acids, cysteine and phenylalanine included. Of all the DNA, just the CDR3 is kept, 42 bases in frame from base 1. Compared with germline, V lacks 0 bases and J lacks 11 bases; bases without a gene match: 7. CDR1 and CDR2 are read off the germline V gene as SGHRS and YFSETQ. This clonotype turned up a few times. Its specific antigen is unknown. No base qualities exist here, and no much larger clone lies one base off it. Libraries came from PCR. Sequencing instrument: Illumina HiSeq 2500. TCR libraries were prepared with molecular barcoding, using unique molecular identifiers to normalize TCRbeta repertoire quantification. Through fastp at Q25 and MiXCR, TCRdb rebuilt clones from the public reads, retaining in-frame beta chains. Duplicate CDR3 protein sequences are folded into a single record with the most common DNA and genes. For this sample there are 80,000 or so distinct CDR3 sequences; roughly an eighth appear just once. The ten largest account for about 26% of the sample.

The chain was built from TRBV5-1 and TRBJ2-1; 8 bases in the junction line up with TRBD1. Sequencing was performed on PBMCs, mostly from graft donor cells, taken 180 days after TCRalphabeta/CD19-depleted stem cell transplant. The sequence was obtained from a male patient between 2 and 10 years old who had a stem cell transplant for acute lymphoblastic leukemia, so the T cells may come from the graft donor. DNA sequence: TGCGCCAGCAGCTTGGCTTCAGGGGGCGGTAAGCAGTTCTTC. The encoded protein is CASSLASGGGKQFF. The entire variable domain, with the stretches around the CDR3 drawn from the reference TRBV5-1 and TRBJ2-1 proteins, is KAGVTQTPRYLIKTRGQQVTLSCSPISGHRSVSWYQQTPGQGLQFLFEYFSETQRNKGNFPGRFSGRQFSNSRSEMNVSTLELGDSALYLCASSLASGGGKQFFGPGTRLTVL.